This section outlines one T cell receptor beta chain sequence together with its context. This entry belongs to a study of cytomegalovirus exposure and HLA in healthy donors. Germline loops: CDR1 LNHNV, CDR2 YYDKDF (reference sequence). With 0 bases removed from V and 12 bases from J, the gap between germline ends came to 14 bases. The length of the CDR3 is 13 residues. The primer mix had 60 Vbeta and 13 Jbeta primers. The table came from immunoSEQ multiplex PCR; TCRdb's copy has only in-frame clones and leaves some out. The sample lists about 160,000 clones, 70% to 80% seen once, with 9.7% in the top ten.

V and J are TRBV15 and TRBJ1-1; the D gene is possibly TRBD1 (5 bases). This clonotype was obtained from a man between 18 and 35 years old in good health and CMV-seropositive. Sequencing was performed on PBMCs. The CDR3 DNA sequence: TGTGCCACCAGCAGAGAATACGGGGCGGGGACTTTCTTT. It yields the protein CATSREYGAGTFF.